The clone carrying this T cell receptor (beta chain) turned up a few times. Its matching antigen is unknown. Sample time point: sample taken at primary tumor resection. Whole RNA from tumor, nontumor lung or frozen PBMC was sequenced unsorted. The CDR3 totals 15 residues. J was trimmed by 7 bases and V by 3 bases; bases with no gene match: 5. CDR1 is SGDLS, CDR2 YYNGEE, per germline. The study tagged each TCR cDNA molecule with a unique molecular identifier. MiXCR was run by TCRdb on the 5' RACE reads, yielding one entry per CDR3 protein. This sample has some 53,000 distinct CDR3 sequences; around 6.7% occur once, and the top ten carry approximately 2.9%. The sample originates from a study of spatial heterogeneity in lung cancer. General study findings and limits: Blood carried ubiquitous expanded tumor TCRs more at resection than follow-up.

This sequence joins TRBV9 and TRBJ2-1; 12 nucleotides agree with TRBD2. The sequence was obtained from a female donor with early-stage non-small cell lung cancer. The source was PBMCs, collected at surgery. The CDR3 DNA reads TGTGCCAGCAGCGCCCCCCTAGCGGGGGGGAATGAGCAGTTCTTC. It yields the protein CASSAPLAGGNEQFF. Combining the CDR3 with reference TRBV9 and TRBJ2-1 gives the whole variable domain DSGVTQTPKHLITATGQRVTLRCSPRSGDLSVYWYQQSLDQGLQFLIQYYNGEERAKGNILERFSAQQFPDLHSELNLSSLELGDSALYFCASSAPLAGGNEQFFGPGTRLTVL.